This T cell receptor beta chain was recorded in a study of cytomegalovirus exposure and HLA in healthy donors. There are 14 residues in the CDR3. The V gene's germline CDR1 is MRHNA and CDR2 SNTAGT. V was pared by 6 bases and J by 0 bases, with 1 base of the junction left unmatched. Findings and limits, study-wide: CMV antigen specificity of a few CMV-associated chains was confirmed in vitro. The investigators catalogued some 150 TCR beta chains as cytomegalovirus-associated.

A remark on this clone: Its antigen is still unknown.

The repertoire was sequenced with immunoSEQ multiplex PCR; TCRdb's copy has only in-frame clones and lacks some. The table records 150,000 to 200,000 clones, 85% of them present only once. The sample consisted of PBMCs. The receptor was derived from a man aged 18-30 years in good health and CMV-seropositive. The rearrangement uses TRBV6-4 and TRBJ2-1, with TRBD2 matching 8 bases. The CDR3 DNA follows: TGTGCCAGCAGCCGGGGGGGCTCCTACAATGAGCAGTTCTTC. Translation: CASSRGGSYNEQFF.